The 8 T cell receptor beta chains below all came from one sample that was sequenced in a study of blood T cell repertoires in COVID-19. Method: immunoSEQ multiplex PCR; TCRdb's copy keeps in-frame clones and lacks some. The sample has approximately 200,000 clones, approximately 87% seen once. The sample comprised peripheral blood. The receptor source for this set is a man between 60 and 75 years old who had recovered from COVID-19.

The chain couples TRBV3-1 (or the pseudogene TRBV3-2) to TRBJ1-2; D is undetermined. The CDR3 sequence is 16 residues long. Germline CDR1 is LGHDT and CDR2 is YNNKEL (reference sequence). Trimming stripped 3 bases from V and 0 bases from J, with 14 bases between. In DNA, the CDR3 is TGTGCCAGCAGCCAGTCGAGGAGGCAACCTAACTATGGCTACACCTTC. Translated, it gives CASSQSRRQPNYGYTF.

The chain has TRBV12-3 or TRBV12-4 and TRBJ1-2; perhaps TRBD1 as D (5 bases). V shed 3 bases and J shed 8 bases, with 10 bases lying between them. This CDR3 region has 12 residues. This chain's CDR3 is CASSFAGNGYTF. CDR3 coding DNA: TGTGCCAGCAGTTTTGCAGGGAACGGCTACACCTTC.

The chain couples TRBV19 to TRBJ1-1; 8 bases are a match to TRBD1. Germline trimming cut 5 bases from V and 4 bases from J; bases unmatched to any gene: 12. This CDR3 has 16 amino acids. Germline CDR1 and CDR2: LNHDA and SQIVND (reference sequence). The CDR3 loop is CASSVLGGQGPTEAFF. CDR3 in DNA: TGTGCCAGTAGTGTCCTGGGAGGACAGGGACCCACTGAAGCTTTCTTT. The full variable domain, in which reference TRBV19 and TRBJ1-1 provide the parts outside the CDR3, is DGGITQSPKYLFRKEGQNVTLSCEQNLNHDAMYWYRQDPGQGLRLIYYSQIVNDFQKGDIAEGYSVSREKKESFPLTVTSAQKNPTAFYLCASSVLGGQGPTEAFFGQGTRLTVV.

The chain uses TRBV28 and TRBJ1-2; 8 bases line up with TRBD1. This CDR3 is built from 15 residues. Trimming at V came to 2 bases and at J to 7 bases, leaving 9 bases not matched to a gene. Germline CDR1 MDHEN, CDR2 SYDVKM. This CDR3 is CASSLGQGPGGGYTF. Written as DNA, the CDR3 is TGTGCCAGCAGTTTAGGACAGGGACCCGGGGGTGGCTACACCTTC.

V is TRBV7-9 and J is TRBJ1-1; perhaps TRBD1 as D (6 bases). The CDR3 loop spans 13 amino acids. CDR1 and CDR2 from the germline V gene are SEHNR and FQNEAQ (reference sequence). V lost 5 bases, J lost 6 bases, and 13 bases lay in between. CDR3 sequence reads: CASSIRGGAEAFF. The CDR3 DNA follows: TGTGCCAGCAGCATCAGGGGAGGGGCTGAAGCTTTCTTT.

The rearrangement uses TRBV7-2 and TRBJ2-7, with D possibly being TRBD2 (7 bases). CDR3 length equals 16 residues. Germline CDR1 reads SGHTA; CDR2 reads FQGNSA. Trimming shortened V by 1 base and J by 0 bases, and 13 bases separated the two germline ends. The CDR3 nucleotides read TGTGCCAGCAGCTTAGTCACGGGGGGCCTCTCCTACGAGCAGTACTTC. This gives the protein CASSLVTGGLSYEQYF.

The rearrangement links TRBV29-1 to TRBJ2-7; 7 nucleotides match TRBD1. Germline assignment: CDR1 SQVTM and CDR2 ANQGSEA. The CDR3 spans 14 residues. Trimming took 4 bases from V and 3 from J; bases not matched to a gene: 9. Written as DNA, the CDR3 is TGCAGCGTTGCGGCCCCCGGGACAGTCTACGAGCAGTACTTC. It specifies CSVAAPGTVYEQYF.

CDR3 nucleotide sequence: TGTGCCAGCAGTTTTGAAAGCGGGAGGGGGCAGGGAGAGACCCAGTACTTC. This gives the protein CASSFESGRGQGETQYF. The chain links TRBV28 to TRBJ2-5; 10 bases align to TRBD2. The CDR3 spans 17 residues. Per germline, CDR1 MDHEN and CDR2 SYDVKM. J lost 4 bases, V lost 3 bases, and 11 bases had no gene match.